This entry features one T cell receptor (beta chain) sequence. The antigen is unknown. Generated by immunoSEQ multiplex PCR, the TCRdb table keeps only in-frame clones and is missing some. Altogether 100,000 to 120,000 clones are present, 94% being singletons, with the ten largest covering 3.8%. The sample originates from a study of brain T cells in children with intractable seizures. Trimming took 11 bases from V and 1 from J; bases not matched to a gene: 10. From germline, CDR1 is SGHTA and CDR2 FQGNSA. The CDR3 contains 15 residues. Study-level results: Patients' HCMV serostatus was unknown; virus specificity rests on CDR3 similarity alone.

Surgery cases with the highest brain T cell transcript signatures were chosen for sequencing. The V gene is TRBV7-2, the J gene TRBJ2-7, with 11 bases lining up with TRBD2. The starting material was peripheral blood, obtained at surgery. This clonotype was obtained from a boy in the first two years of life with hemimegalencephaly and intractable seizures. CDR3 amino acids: CAPGPTSGMSYEQYF. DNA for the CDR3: TGTGCCCCCGGTCCGACTAGCGGGATGTCCTACGAGCAGTACTTC. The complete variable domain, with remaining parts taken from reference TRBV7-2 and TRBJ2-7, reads GAGVSQSPSNKVTEKGKDVELRCDPISGHTALYWYRQSLGQGLEFLIYFQGNSAPDKSGLPSDRFSAERTGGSVSTLTIQRTQQEDSAVYLCAPGPTSGMSYEQYFGPGTRLTVT.